These T cell receptor beta chains were read from a single sample in a study of blood T cell repertoires in COVID-19. The assay was immunoSEQ multiplex PCR, and TCRdb's table has in-frame clones only and misses some. The top ten clones hold approximately 7.2% of a sample with under 75,000 clones, 75% to 85% of them seen once. Sequencing was performed on peripheral blood. These receptors were collected from a man aged 55 to 70 with acute or convalescent COVID-19. Both conserved end residues are part of each CDR3. Only part of the rows carry a size: once, few, many, or a class if the clone is expanded.

clone_size | j_call | v_call | cdr3_aa
once | TRBJ2-3 | TRBV7-6 | CASSPTGADTQYF
. | TRBJ1-4 | TRBV29-1 | CSVGQGGEKLFF
large | TRBJ2-2 | TRBV6-4 | CASSDTGGQTGELFF
. | TRBJ1-4 | TRBV4-1 | CASSQRTVNEKLFF
. | TRBJ2-3 | TRBV5-8 | CASSNTGTSGVKYF
. | TRBJ2-3 | TRBV5-6 | CASSLTGGDTQYF
. | TRBJ1-3 | TRBV27 | CASRGTGYGNTIYF
. | TRBJ1-5 | TRBV7-8 | CASSLRQTDQPQHF
few | TRBJ2-3 | TRBV29-1 | CSVVLGGPADTQYF
. | TRBJ1-1 | TRBV7-3 | CASSLDGVTEAFF
few | TRBJ1-6 | TRBV6-5 | CASSQGGPYNSPLHF
. | TRBJ1-1 | TRBV5-1 | CASRALLRRFLNTEAFF
once | TRBJ1-6 | TRBV6-5 | CASSRDRGDSPLHF
. | TRBJ2-1 | TRBV4-2 | CASRLVSGGDYNEQFF
. | TRBJ1-2 | TRBV11-2 | CASSLDKEGAKGYTF
. | TRBJ1-1 | TRBV5-1 | CASSNPDRPNTEAFF
. | TRBJ2-2 | TRBV19 | CASSNRPGGGELFF
. | TRBJ1-2 | TRBV18 | CASSPQEDGYTF
. | TRBJ1-5 | TRBV7-9 | CASSLDSGNQPQHF
. | TRBJ2-1 | TRBV18 | CASSPANEQFF
few | TRBJ2-7 | TRBV3-1/TRBV3-2 | CASSKSGGGYEQYF
few | TRBJ2-2 | TRBV9 | CASSVARQVEDTGELFF
. | TRBJ1-2 | TRBV3-1/TRBV3-2 | CASSRDRGRGYTF
. | TRBJ1-5 | TRBV19 | CASSTPGSNQPQHF
few | TRBJ2-7 | TRBV4-2 | CASSPTGGEQYF
. | TRBJ1-1 | TRBV12-3/TRBV12-4 | CASLGDRSSEAFF
. | TRBJ2-1 | TRBV6-4 | CASSLGTEDNEQFF
. | TRBJ2-2 | TRBV5-4 | CASSLLAFRGTGWTGELFF
few | TRBJ1-1 | TRBV7-2 | CASSGQGRTEAFF
. | TRBJ1-5 | TRBV7-2 | CASRGGPYSNQPQHF
. | TRBJ1-1 | TRBV6-2/TRBV6-3 | CASSPFDRAPNTEAFF
. | TRBJ1-2 | TRBV6-1 | CASSEDRNYGYTF
. | TRBJ1-1 | TRBV5-6 | CASSRAGARAEAFF
. | TRBJ1-5 | TRBV5-6 | CASSSQGQANNQPQHF
. | TRBJ1-4 | TRBV5-6 | CASSSESNEKLFF
many | TRBJ2-1 | TRBV5-6 | CASSILNSGTFYNEQFF
. | TRBJ1-1 | TRBV5-1 | CASSPRSGSNTEAFF